Listed below are T cell receptor beta chains from one sample, sequenced in a study of blood T cell repertoires in COVID-19. Generated by immunoSEQ multiplex PCR, the TCRdb table keeps only in-frame clones and is missing some. This table holds a few hundred thousand clones, about 80% found once. Sequenced material: PBMCs or T cells enriched from blood (not recorded which). These receptors all come from a woman aged 40 to 50 with acute COVID-19. CDR3s include the opening cysteine and the closing phenylalanine or tryptophan. Each record gives: J gene, D gene, V gene, clone size, CDR3 DNA, CDR3 protein. The D gene is left open where the match is weak. Clone size, where shown, is once, few, many, or a class for clones that have expanded.

>TRBJ1-1|-|TRBV13|-
TGTGCCAGCAGCTTAGAGGGGACTGAAGCTTTCTTT
CASSLEGTEAFF
>TRBJ2-3|TRBD2|TRBV5-1|-
TGCGCCAGCAGCACCCGGACTAGCTTCGATACGCAGTATTTT
CASSTRTSFDTQYF
>TRBJ1-4|TRBD1|TRBV3-1/TRBV3-2|few
TGTGCCAGCAGCCAACCGCGGACAGGGGGCCGCGGCGAAAAACTGTTTTTT
CASSQPRTGGRGEKLFF
>TRBJ1-2|-|TRBV11-2|once
TGTGCCAGCAGCTTATCGGTTCGGGGAGATAACTATGGCTACACCTTC
CASSLSVRGDNYGYTF
>TRBJ2-1|-|TRBV29-1|-
TGCAGCGCAGACAGAAGCGAGCAGTTCTTC
CSADRSEQFF
>TRBJ1-6|-|TRBV15|-
TGTGCCACCAGCAGAGGACAGGATTCACCCCTCCACTTT
CATSRGQDSPLHF
>TRBJ1-1|-|TRBV7-2|-
TGTGCCAGCAGCCTTGAGGGTCTAAACACTGAAGCTTTCTTT
CASSLEGLNTEAFF
>TRBJ1-2|TRBD1|TRBV5-8|-
TGTGCCAGCAGCCCACCCGCACAGGGGGCGTCCTATGGCTACACCTTC
CASSPPAQGASYGYTF
>TRBJ2-5|-|TRBV5-1|-
TGCGCCAGCGGCCATGACAGTACACAAGAGACCCAGTACTTC
CASGHDSTQETQYF
>TRBJ2-1|-|TRBV9|-
TGTGCCAGCAGCGTAGCTACGGGTCATGAGCAGTTCTTC
CASSVATGHEQFF
>TRBJ2-1|TRBD1|TRBV3-1/TRBV3-2|-
TGTGCCAGCAGCCAAGCCGGGACAGGTTTCAGCAATGAGCAGTTCTTC
CASSQAGTGFSNEQFF
>TRBJ2-3|TRBD2|TRBV15|few
TGTGCCACCAGCAGAGGTAGCGGGGACACAGATACGCAGTATTTT
CATSRGSGDTDTQYF
>TRBJ1-1|TRBD1|TRBV6-5|-
TGTGCCAGCAGTTACTCGCGGACAGGCACAACTGAAGCTTTCTTT
CASSYSRTGTTEAFF
>TRBJ2-1|TRBD2|TRBV18|-
TGTGCCAGCTCACGCGGGACTAGCGGGAGGGCCGCAAATGAGCAGTTCTTC
CASSRGTSGRAANEQFF
>TRBJ1-1|TRBD1|TRBV6-6|-
TGTGCCAGCAGTTCCCTAGGACAGGGGGGGTCGACTGAAGCTTTCTTT
CASSSLGQGGSTEAFF
>TRBJ1-2|-|TRBV3-1/TRBV3-2|few
TGTGCCAGCAGCCTTCCCGGGACAAACTATGGCTACACCTTC
CASSLPGTNYGYTF
>TRBJ1-3|-|TRBV19|few
TGTGCCAGTAGTATCCAGATCTCTGGAAACACCATATATTTT
CASSIQISGNTIYF
>TRBJ2-5|TRBD2|TRBV3-1/TRBV3-2|-
TGTGCCAGCAGCAAAGGGCGGGGGGGCCCAGAGACCCAGTACTTC
CASSKGRGGPETQYF
>TRBJ2-7|TRBD1|TRBV7-8|once
TGTGCCAGCAGCTTGGGTTCGGCGGGACAGGCCTTCTACGAGCAGTACTTC
CASSLGSAGQAFYEQYF
>TRBJ2-2|-|TRBV9|-
TGTGCCAGCAGCGTACAGGGCCCGAACACCGGGGAGCTGTTTTTT
CASSVQGPNTGELFF
>TRBJ2-3|-|TRBV10-2|-
TGCGCCAGCAGTGAAATCGAGGGGGGGGGAGGTACGCAGTATTTT
CASSEIEGGGGTQYF
>TRBJ1-2|-|TRBV2|-
TGTGCCTCCCAGAGGAGGGGATTCCGCTATGGCTACACCTTC
CASQRRGFRYGYTF
>TRBJ1-4|-|TRBV7-9|-
TGTGCCAGCAGCTCCGTCTACCCCGCAACTAATGAAAAACTGTTTTTT
CASSSVYPATNEKLFF
>TRBJ2-5|-|TRBV7-8|-
TGTGCCAGCAGCCCCCGTTGGCTAGCCGAGACCCAGTACTTC
CASSPRWLAETQYF
>TRBJ2-5|TRBD2|TRBV27|-
TGTGCCAGCAGTTTATCGAGCGGGGTCATCCAAGAGACCCAGTACTTC
CASSLSSGVIQETQYF
>TRBJ2-3|TRBD2|TRBV30|-
TGTGCCTGGAGTGCCAGGACTAGCCTAGATACGCAGTATTTT
CAWSARTSLDTQYF
>TRBJ1-2|-|TRBV27|-
TGTGCCAGCAGGGATGAGGGCGGCTACACCTTC
CASRDEGGYTF
>TRBJ1-5|-|TRBV28|-
TGTGCCAGCAGTTTAGGGCCAGGGGAAGGTCGGCCCCAGCATTTT
CASSLGPGEGRPQHF
>TRBJ1-1|TRBD1|TRBV18|-
TGTGCCAGCTCACCCGGGACAGGCATGAACACTGAAGCTTTCTTT
CASSPGTGMNTEAFF
>TRBJ1-5|-|TRBV3-1/TRBV3-2|-
TGTGCCAGCAGCCCCGTCCTCCATCAGCCCCAGCATTTT
CASSPVLHQPQHF
>TRBJ2-6|-|TRBV4-1|few
TGCGCCAGCAGCCACACAGGATTTAGTGGGGCCAACGTCCTGACTTTC
CASSHTGFSGANVLTF
>TRBJ1-3|-|TRBV2|-
TGTGCCAGCAGGCTAACAGAGAACTCTGGAAACACCATATATTTT
CASRLTENSGNTIYF
>TRBJ2-7|TRBD1|TRBV7-2|once
TGTGCCAGCAGCCCGCAATCGGGACAGCCCTACGAGCAGTACTTC
CASSPQSGQPYEQYF
>TRBJ1-2|TRBD1|TRBV7-9|-
TGTGCCAGCAGCGCCGGACAGGGGGGAAACTATGGCTACACCTTC
CASSAGQGGNYGYTF
>TRBJ2-1|TRBD1|TRBV7-3|-
TGTGCCAGCAGCTTCACGGGACAGGGTGTGAATGAGCAGTTCTTC
CASSFTGQGVNEQFF
>TRBJ2-7|TRBD1|TRBV7-9|-
TGTGCCAGCAGCTCCGACAGGGCCAACTACGAGCAGTACTTC
CASSSDRANYEQYF
>TRBJ2-7|TRBD2|TRBV7-9|-
TGTGCCAGCAGCTTATCGGGACTAGCGGGATGGAACGAGCAGTACTTC
CASSLSGLAGWNEQYF
>TRBJ1-1|-|TRBV19|-
TGTGCCAGTAGTATATGGGGGGAGACGGGAGCTTTCTTT
CASSIWGETGAFF
>TRBJ2-1|TRBD1|TRBV9|-
TGTGCCAGCAGCGCACAGGGGGCTCACAATGAGCAGTTCTTC
CASSAQGAHNEQFF
>TRBJ1-1|TRBD1|TRBV7-2|-
TGTGCCAGCAGTTTGGGACAGGTGAACACTGAAGCTTTCTTT
CASSLGQVNTEAFF
>TRBJ1-5|-|TRBV28|-
TGTGCCAGCAGTTCCCAAGCGGGGAGAGGTCAGCCCCAGCATTTT
CASSSQAGRGQPQHF
>TRBJ1-6|-|TRBV15|-
TGTGCCACCAGCAGAGATTATACCCGGGGGTGGAATTCACCCCTCCACTTT
CATSRDYTRGWNSPLHF
>TRBJ2-1|TRBD2|TRBV6-2/TRBV6-3|few
TGTGCCAGCAGTTACTCTACTAGCGGGGGGGGCGTTGAGCAGTTCTTC
CASSYSTSGGGVEQFF
>TRBJ1-2|TRBD1|TRBV3-1/TRBV3-2|-
TGTGCCAGCAGCCCTCCTGGGACAGGGAACCATGGCTACACCTTC
CASSPPGTGNHGYTF
>TRBJ2-2|-|TRBV9|once
TGTGCCAGCAGTGCCCTATCGGGAACGCCCGGGGAGCTGTTTTTT
CASSALSGTPGELFF
>TRBJ1-3|-|TRBV5-1|once
TGCGCCAGCAGCCCGGGCCCGGGGGCTGGAAACACCATATATTTT
CASSPGPGAGNTIYF
>TRBJ2-1|-|TRBV3-1/TRBV3-2|few
TGTGCCAGCCGCGACGCCGGGAGTGAGCAGTTCTTC
CASRDAGSEQFF
>TRBJ1-6|-|TRBV11-2|-
TGTGCCAGCAGCCCCGGCGGAGGACGGAAAAATTCACCCCTCCACTTT
CASSPGGGRKNSPLHF
>TRBJ1-3|-|TRBV14|once
TGTGCCAGCAGCCAGAAACAGGGATGGACTGGAAACACCATATATTTT
CASSQKQGWTGNTIYF
>TRBJ1-1|-|TRBV7-2|once
TGTGCCAGCAGCATGACAGAAGAAGCTTTCTTT
CASSMTEEAFF
>TRBJ2-1|TRBD2|TRBV7-3|-
TGTGCCAGCAGCTCAAGACTAGCGGGGTACAATGAGCAGTTCTTC
CASSSRLAGYNEQFF
>TRBJ1-1|-|TRBV6-5|-
TGTGCCAGCAGTTCCCCCGCAGGGTTGAACACTGAAGCTTTCTTT
CASSSPAGLNTEAFF
>TRBJ2-7|-|TRBV12-3/TRBV12-4|once
TGTGCCAGCAGTTTACACAGAGACTACGAGCAGTACTTC
CASSLHRDYEQYF
>TRBJ1-1|TRBD1|TRBV18|once
TGTGCCAGCTCATCCGACAGGGATTTGGGCACTGAAGCTTTCTTT
CASSSDRDLGTEAFF